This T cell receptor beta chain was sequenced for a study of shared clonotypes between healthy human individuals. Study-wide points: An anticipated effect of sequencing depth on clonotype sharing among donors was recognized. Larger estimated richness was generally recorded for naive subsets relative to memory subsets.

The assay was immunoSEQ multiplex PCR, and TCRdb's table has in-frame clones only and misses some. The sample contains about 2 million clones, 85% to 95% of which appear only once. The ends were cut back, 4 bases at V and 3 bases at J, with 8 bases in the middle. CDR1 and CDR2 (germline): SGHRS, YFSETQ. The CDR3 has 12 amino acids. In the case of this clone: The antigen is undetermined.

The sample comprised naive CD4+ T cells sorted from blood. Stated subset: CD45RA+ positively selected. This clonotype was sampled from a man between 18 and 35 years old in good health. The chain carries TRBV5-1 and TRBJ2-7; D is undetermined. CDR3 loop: CASSRVDYEQYF. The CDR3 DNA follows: TGCGCCAGCAGCCGCGTGGACTACGAGCAGTACTTC.